The sequence of this T cell receptor (beta chain) was determined in a study of Tregs in tolerant kidney transplant recipients (dated by TCRdb to 2018 to 2020). A note on the overall study: TCRbeta sequencing was used in the study to identify donor-specific regulatory T cells before combined kidney and bone marrow transplantation, and the identified cells were then tracked after transplant. In 3 healthy controls, several methods of expanding Tregs specific for an allogeneic donor were compared by TCRbeta repertoire sequencing.

A remark on this clone: Its specific antigen is unknown. There are no base qualities to consult, and no much larger clone falls within one base.

For TCRbeta CDR3 sequencing, genomic DNA from the sorted cells was extracted using the QIAGEN DNeasy Blood and Tissue Kit. Through immunoSEQ, high-throughput TCRbeta CDR3 sequencing was done commercially, including PCR amplification with internal controls and bias correction. In the source study's methods: Unique productive TCRbeta sequences were defined by CDR3 nucleotide sequence where primers matched, otherwise by CDR3 amino acid sequence with Vbeta and Jbeta genes. To correct for sorting error, sequences found in more than one sorted population at a frequency ratio of 2:1 or less were discarded, and the remaining shared sequences were assigned to the population with the higher frequency. A sequence counted as donor-reactive if, in CFSE-low cells, the sequence had a frequency of at least 0.01% and was expanded at least 5-fold compared with unstimulated cells. Jensen-Shannon divergence calculated on the top 100 TCRbeta sequences ranked by frequency was used to measure repertoire divergence. For samples with multiple sequencing runs, sorting error was corrected separately for each run before the runs were pooled. TCRdb mirrors the immuneACCESS table, restricted to in-frame sequences. Some clones are absent from its copies; in checked studies, under half trace to an unresolved V gene, and the reason for the others is unknown. The D gene and trimming were derived from the DNA, and the V and J assignments and clone size from that table. The table for this sample lists 110,000 or so clones; about 90% of them were counted only once. The ten largest clonotypes hold nearly 0.6% of the sample.

Thawed PBMCs were FACS-sorted into unstimulated Tregs (CD4+CD25+CD127-), CD4+ non-Tregs (CD4+CD25-), CD4 cells and CD8 cells. Blood from healthy controls was obtained either from healthy volunteers or as purchased buffy coats. Healthy control blood was processed to PBMCs by Ficoll density gradient and cryopreserved, and patient PBMCs were collected before and after transplant. Overall study results and their limits: Biological reproducibility was not examined directly, but technical replication error appeared to be minimal. Expanding Tregs with activated donor B cells appeared to identify the most biologically relevant and donor-specific TCRbeta repertoire. The study was constrained by small patient numbers, and validation of the findings is required in larger populations and under other immunosuppression protocols.

The clonotype comes from a human donor in good health. The sample taken for sequencing was CD4+ T cells from blood.

The nucleotide sequence is given as TGTGCCAGTAGCCTCCCTATGACAGGGGTGGGGGAGACCCAGTACTTC. Its protein product is CASSLPMTGVGETQYF. This chain joins TRBV19 to TRBJ2-5; 8 of the junction bases match TRBD1. The CDR3, from cysteine to phenylalanine, totals 16 residues. The CDR3 DNA has 48 bases and is translated from base 1. For CDR1 and CDR2, the germline V gene (reference sequence) lists LNHDA and SQIVND. The germline V and J ends show losses of 6 bases and 5 bases respectively, and no gene match explains 14 bases of the junction. The CDR3 plus the reference TRBV19 and TRBJ2-5 genes for the other parts give the full variable domain: DGGITQSPKYLFRKEGQNVTLSCEQNLNHDAMYWYRQDPGQGLRLIYYSQIVNDFQKGDIAEGYSVSREKKESFPLTVTSAQKNPTAFYLCASSLPMTGVGETQYFGPGTRLLVL.